This T cell receptor (beta chain) was sequenced in a study of blood T cells in healthy people across ages (dated by TCRdb to the mid-2010s). Broadly, across the study: Template switching captured roughly one uniquely barcoded TCR beta cDNA molecule per two T cells in model experiments. To track age-related changes in TCR beta repertoire diversity, the study relied on deep sequencing normalized with unique cDNA molecular identifiers. The study analyzed two additional independent replicas of 1 million unique cDNA reads from the same blood draw for two donors, one aged 18 to 29 and one aged 80 or older. Donors were grouped into four age groups: young (average roughly 17 years), middle-aged (roughly 37), aged (around 60) and long-lived (about 89). To avoid experimental bias, donors of different ages were distributed randomly across sequencing lanes.

Its CDR3 holds 15 amino acids, cysteine through phenylalanine. Only the CDR3 region is kept as DNA, spanning 45 bases read in frame from base 1. Trimming costs V 2 bases and J 8 bases, and their ends lie 16 bases apart. The germline V gene encodes CDR1 SGHTA and CDR2 FQGNSA. The library was produced with 5' RACE. The instrument was an Illumina HiSeq 2500. A second PCR of about 7 to 12 cycles was run with a J-beta primer mix and a sample-barcoded 5' primer. A template-switch 5' adaptor carrying 12 random nucleotides introduced a unique molecular identifier onto each TCR beta cDNA molecule. Each sample yielded at least 2.5 million CDR3-containing paired-end reads. First-strand cDNA synthesis was performed from all RNA using the Mint cDNA synthesis kit, with priming by a TRBC-specific oligonucleotide. Following uracil-DNA glycosylase treatment, all cDNA underwent a first 18-cycle PCR with the universal primers M1SS and BC2_uni_R. As for how the authors treated the data: Each sample was normalized by randomly selecting 1 million high-quality reads, each carrying a distinct molecular identifier. Reads with shared molecular identifiers were discarded instead of being binned into consensus sequences. MiTCR, with a Q25 quality threshold and the strictest error-elimination algorithm, was used for CDR3 identification, clonotype clustering and error correction. A nonparametric unseen species model with Euler transformation was used to estimate a lower bound on total TCR beta diversity. The raw public data were reprocessed by TCRdb itself: fastp quality trimming at Q25, MiXCR clonotype calling, in-frame beta chains only. Records with the same CDR3 protein are collapsed into one entry carrying the most frequent genes and DNA. The V and J calls shown here were made by TCRdb, not taken from the authors' results. Present in this sample are about 970,000 distinct CDR3 sequences, just over 50% of which were seen just once. The ten largest clones represent about a fifth of the sample.

The donors were around 39 Caucasian individuals from Russia, aged roughly 6 to 95 years, who were systemically healthy. Each donor gave approximately 9.3 milliliters of peripheral blood, collected into EDTA-treated Vacutainer tubes. Ficoll-Paque density-gradient centrifugation was used to isolate PBMCs, with at least 7 million per sample. Total RNA was extracted from PBMCs with Trizol reagent, with at least 6 micrograms obtained per sample. Naive CD45RAhigh/CD27high T cell percentages were measured by flow cytometry on a PBMC aliquot from every donor. General conclusions and limits of the study: Compared with the aged group, more naive CD4+ T cells, fewer expanded clones and increased TCR diversity were shown by the long-lived group, suggesting age selection. Total diversity estimates from one million sequenced T cells were considered lower bounds and underestimates. There was a strong correlation between observed TCR beta diversity and the percentage of naive T cells measured by flow cytometry. Observed TCR beta diversity per million T cells fell roughly linearly with age, and a significant reduction was already apparent by age around 44. Because donor CMV infection status was unknown, age-related changes in expanded clonotypes were potentially confounded. Conclusive comparison of naive and antigen-experienced compartments was prevented by the profiling of bulk unsorted PBMCs.

This clonotype was seen at least ten times. Its binding antigen is unknown. Base quality data are lacking; no much larger clone is found one base away. Sample: blood. The TCR originated in a woman aged 55-70 years in good health. The sequence joins TRBV7-2 to TRBJ2-1; TRBD2 is perhaps the D gene, given 5 matching bases. The CDR3 amino acid sequence is: CASSLSGLARYEQFF. The nucleotide sequence reads TGTGCCAGCAGCTTATCCGGTCTAGCTAGGTATGAGCAGTTCTTC.